This T cell receptor (beta chain) was obtained from a study of beta chain features in type 1 diabetes. This CDR3 region has 16 residues. V gave up 3 bases and J gave up 10 bases; unmatched junction bases: 8. Germline CDR1 is KGHSH and CDR2 is LQKENI. TCRB transcripts that were expressed got sequenced, as all of the isolated RNA had been reverse transcribed. Only in-frame clones appear in the TCRdb table, and some are missing; sequencing was by immunoSEQ multiplex PCR. The table records tens of thousands of clones, about 64% of them present only once. This clone turned up a few times. Antigen specificity is unknown. Study-level results: In type 1 diabetes patients, VDJ junctions had fewer insertions; deletions at these junctions were more frequent.

Material: Tregs from blood. This receptor was obtained from a woman aged 30 to 39 in good health. The J gene is TRBJ2-1, the V gene TRBV18, with 14 bases matching TRBD2. The CDR3 loop is CASSPQGLAGVAEQFF. The CDR3, as DNA: TGTGCCAGCTCACCCCAGGGACTAGCGGGAGTTGCCGAGCAGTTCTTC.